These T cell receptor beta chains were read from a single sample in a study of Graves' ophthalmopathy and Graves' hyperthyroidism. TCRdb reprocessed the multiplex PCR reads via MiXCR and lists one record per CDR3 protein. The sample holds 1 million to 1.3 million distinct CDR3 sequences, about 40% seen once. Sequenced: peripheral blood or thyroid tissue (not recorded which). The receptors derive from an adult man with Graves' hyperthyroidism. CDR3s include the opening cysteine and the closing phenylalanine or tryptophan. D genes are given only for firm matches. Clone size is stated in some rows and not others, as once, few, many or a class when expanded.

TRBJ2-5 NA few TRBV19 TGTGCCAGTAGGCAGGAAGGGGAGACCCAGTACTTC CASRQEGETQYF
TRBJ1-1 NA many TRBV12-3/TRBV12-4 TGTGCCAGCAGTTTCGGGGCCGCGAACACTGAAGCTTTCTTT CASSFGAANTEAFF
TRBJ2-2 NA few TRBV29-1 TGCAGCGCAAACAGGGGAGGGACCGGGGAGCTGTTTTTT CSANRGGTGELFF
TRBJ1-2 NA few TRBV11-2 TGTGCCAGCAGCCCCGGGGGGGGTGAGGGAGATAACTATGGCTACACCTTC CASSPGGGEGDNYGYTF
TRBJ1-1 TRBD1 many TRBV20-1 TGCAGTGCACCGTCCAGGGGGCTGAACACTGAAGCTTTCTTT CSAPSRGLNTEAFF
TRBJ2-5 NA many TRBV9 TGTGCCAGCAGCGTAGCGGGGAATATTGGACGGGAGACCCAGTACTTC CASSVAGNIGRETQYF
TRBJ1-3 NA NA TRBV28 TGTGCCAGCAGACCGGGGAGGGGCGGTGGAAACACCATATATTTT CASRPGRGGGNTIYF
TRBJ2-3 TRBD1 NA TRBV12-3/TRBV12-4 TGTGCCAGCAAGACAGGGCTGGGCACAGATACGCAGTATTTT CASKTGLGTDTQYF
TRBJ2-6 NA once TRBV7-2 TGTGCCAGCACCGAAGACGGGGCCGGCTCTGGGGCCAACGTCCTGACTTTC CASTEDGAGSGANVLTF
TRBJ2-5 NA many TRBV11-2 TGTGCCAGCAGCCGGGGACAACAAGAGACCCAGTACTTC CASSRGQQETQYF
TRBJ1-6 TRBD1 NA TRBV10-3 TGTGCCAGCAGTTCGACAGGGGGCCGAGGGAGCTCCTATAATTCACCCCTCCACTTT CASSSTGGRGSSYNSPLHF
TRBJ2-5 NA few TRBV7-9 TGTGCCAGCAGCTTCTTTCGGGAGACCCAGTACTTC CASSFFRETQYF
TRBJ2-7 NA NA TRBV15 TGTGCCACCAGCAGAGGTCCGGGTGAGCAGTACTTC CATSRGPGEQYF
TRBJ1-4 NA many TRBV20-1 TGCAGTGCTAGCGACAGGCTAAACAATGAAAAACTGTTTTTT CSASDRLNNEKLFF
TRBJ1-4 TRBD1 NA TRBV7-9 TGTGCCGGCAGCACCAGACAGGGGCCAACTAATGAAAAACTGTTTTTT CAGSTRQGPTNEKLFF
TRBJ1-5 NA many TRBV2 TGTGCCAAAGGACGAGGTAGCAATCAGCCCCAGCATTTT CAKGRGSNQPQHF
TRBJ2-2 NA NA TRBV29-1 TGCAGCGTTGACGGGAAGAACACCGAGGAGCTGTTTTTT CSVDGKNTEELFF
TRBJ1-3 NA NA TRBV29-1 TGCAGCGTTGAACCCCTCAGCTCTGGAAACACCATATATTTT CSVEPLSSGNTIYF
TRBJ1-4 TRBD1 many TRBV25-1 TGTGCCAGCAGTGAAACCAGGGGGACAACTAATGAAAAACTGTTTTTT CASSETRGTTNEKLFF
TRBJ1-1 NA NA TRBV7-2 TGTGCCAGCAGCATCTACGAAAGGACCGCGCGGGTAGCTTTCTTT CASSIYERTARVAFF
TRBJ1-1 NA NA TRBV6-4 TGTGCCAGCAGCGCGACAAGAACTGAAGCTTTCTTT CASSATRTEAFF
TRBJ1-1 NA many TRBV5-1 TGCGCCAGCAGCCAAGGACAAGAAGCTTTCTTT CASSQGQEAFF
TRBJ1-5 TRBD1 many TRBV2 TGTGCCAGCAGACGGGACAGGGGTAGGCAGCCCCAGCATTTT CASRRDRGRQPQHF
TRBJ2-7 TRBD1 once TRBV15 TGTGCCACCATCAGTGACAGGGGAGGCGAGCAGTACTTC CATISDRGGEQYF
TRBJ1-2 NA once TRBV25-1 TGTGCCAGCATCCCAAAGGGGGTAGGCGGCTACACCTTC CASIPKGVGGYTF
TRBJ1-4 NA few TRBV12-3/TRBV12-4 TGTGCCAGCACCCTGGAGGGCGGTGAAAAACTGTTTTTT CASTLEGGEKLFF
TRBJ1-5 TRBD1 NA TRBV10-3 TGTGCCGGCAGCCCCCTTAGGGGACAGACGTTCAATCAGCCCCAGCATTTT CAGSPLRGQTFNQPQHF
TRBJ1-3 TRBD1 NA TRBV7-6 TGTGCCAGCAGCGACCCGGGACAGGGACTCGCTGGAAACACCATATATTTT CASSDPGQGLAGNTIYF
TRBJ1-5 NA many TRBV20-1 TGCAGTGCCGCCGGGACGTCCCCCAATCAGCCCCAGCATTTT CSAAGTSPNQPQHF
TRBJ1-6 NA once TRBV5-1 TGCGCCAGCAGCCGGGAGGAGAGCTCACCCCTCCACTTT CASSREESSPLHF
TRBJ1-5 NA NA TRBV6-5 TGTGCCAGCAGTGAAGTCGGGGGGCTCTCTTGGCAGCCCCAGCATTTT CASSEVGGLSWQPQHF
TRBJ2-2 NA many TRBV5-1 TGCGCCAGCAGCTTGGCCTCATGGCCGAACACCGGGGAGCTGTTTTTT CASSLASWPNTGELFF
TRBJ2-5 TRBD2 NA TRBV20-1 TGCAGTTCCAACCGGGAGGAAGAGACCCAGTACTTC CSSNREEETQYF
TRBJ1-6 NA few TRBV10-3 TGTGCCATCAGTGAGTCTAAGGTTTATAATTCACCCCTCCACTTT CAISESKVYNSPLHF
TRBJ2-2 NA many TRBV2 TGTGCCAGCAGGAGGGAGGCCGGGGAGCTGTTTTTT CASRREAGELFF
TRBJ2-7 NA NA TRBV29-1 TGCAGCGGGGCCCGACAGGACTACGAGCAGTACTTC CSGARQDYEQYF
TRBJ2-3 TRBD1 once TRBV29-1 TGCAGCGTTGCGGTGGGACAGGGTGCAGATACGCAGTATTTT CSVAVGQGADTQYF
TRBJ2-7 TRBD1 NA TRBV25-1 TGTGCCGGCAGTTACAGGGGCTACGAGCAGTACTTC CAGSYRGYEQYF
TRBJ2-7 NA many TRBV9 TGTGCCAGCAGCGTTCGGGCCGAGGACGAGCAGTACTTC CASSVRAEDEQYF
TRBJ1-2 NA NA TRBV25-1 TGTGCCTGGAATCGACCGGAACTATCGGTATATGGCTACACCTTC CAWNRPELSVYGYTF
TRBJ2-5 TRBD1 once TRBV27 TGTGCCAGCAGTGGCTCACAGGGGGCTCGGGAGACCCAGTACTTC CASSGSQGARETQYF
TRBJ2-7 TRBD2 few TRBV10-1 TGCGCCAGCAGTGAGTCGACTCGGTGGGGAGCGGGGCAAGTTTACGAGCAGTACTTC CASSESTRWGAGQVYEQYF